The 20 T cell receptor beta chains reported below all come from one sample, sequenced in a study of T cells in localized non-small cell lung cancer. Sequencing was performed with immunoSEQ multiplex PCR; in TCRdb, only in-frame clones are kept and a portion is missing. The sample consists of roughly 39,000 clones, approximately 86% of them appearing once. The sequences come from peripheral blood, collected before any cancer treatment. These receptors all stem from a man aged 18 to 49 with stage I lung adenocarcinoma.

V is TRBV2 and J is TRBJ2-3; D is unclear. V lost 4 bases, J lost 1 base, and 6 bases lay in between. The CDR3 sequence is 13 residues long. Germline assignment: CDR1 SNHLY and CDR2 FYNNEI. For the CDR3, the DNA is TGTGCCAGCAGTGGAGAGGGCACAGATACGCAGTATTTT. Amino acids: CASSGEGTDTQYF.

This rearrangement joins TRBV6-5 to TRBJ1-2, with D possibly being TRBD1 (6 bases). Trimming pared 3 bases from V and 4 bases from J, leaving 18 bases between. Germline assignment: CDR1 MNHEY and CDR2 SVGAGI. The CDR3 covers 16 residues. This CDR3 reads CASSYQGSTGTYGYTF. CDR3 DNA sequence: TGTGCCAGCAGTTATCAGGGCTCAACAGGGACCTATGGCTACACCTTC.

The genes are TRBV19 and TRBJ1-1; D gene uncertain. The CDR3 covers 11 residues. V was trimmed by 6 bases and J by 11 bases, leaving 13 bases between them. Germline V CDR1 and CDR2: LNHDA, SQIVND (reference sequence). Here the CDR3 reads CASSNRKEAFF. In DNA form, the CDR3 reads TGTGCCAGTAGCAACCGAAAGGAGGCTTTCTTT.

This chain joins TRBV19 and TRBJ2-5, with D maybe TRBD1 (5 bases). V lost 2 bases, J lost 1 base, and 5 bases lay in between. The CDR3 runs 13 residues. The germline V gene encodes CDR1 LNHDA and CDR2 SQIVND (reference sequence). CDR3 nucleotide sequence: TGTGCCAGTAGTATACAGGGCCAAGAGACCCAGTACTTC. Its protein is CASSIQGQETQYF.

V usage is TRBV30 and J usage is TRBJ1-2, with 8 nucleotides matching TRBD1. The CDR3 has 12 residues. CDR1 is GTSNPN and CDR2 is SVGIG in the germline V gene (reference sequence). Losses at the gene ends were 5 bases for V and 2 bases for J; bases not matched to a gene: 1. The CDR3 sequence is CAWQGANYGYTF. CDR3 sequence (DNA): TGTGCCTGGCAGGGGGCCAACTATGGCTACACCTTC. Full variable domain (outside the CDR3, taken from reference TRBV30 and TRBJ1-2): SQTIHQWPATLVQPVGSPLSLECTVEGTSNPNLYWYRQAAGRGLQLLFYSVGIGQISSEVPQNLSASRPQDRQFILSSKKLLLSDSGFYLCAWQGANYGYTFGSGTRLTVV.

This clone was seen a single time. The germline gene is not matched at one end of the junction; a read error may be the cause. This chain uses TRBV5-6 with TRBJ2-1, with 7 nucleotides matching TRBD1. The CDR3 extends over 13 amino acids. The germline gives CDR1 SGHDT, CDR2 YYEEEE. CDR3 DNA sequence: TGTGCCAGCAGCGGTATAAGACAGGGTGAGAAGTTCTTC. Its protein is CASSGIRQGEKFF.

This chain connects TRBV7-2 to TRBJ2-1, with D uncertain. This CDR3 has 15 residues. Trimming cost V 2 bases and J 4 bases, with 12 bases left between them. Germline values: CDR1 SGHTA, CDR2 FQGNSA. The CDR3 sequence: CASSLQASTYNEQFF. The CDR3 region has the DNA TGTGCCAGCAGCTTACAGGCGTCTACTTACAATGAGCAGTTCTTC.

The gene calls are TRBV2 and TRBJ2-3; 13 bases are shared with TRBD2. The ends lost 6 bases at V and 5 bases at J; junction bases unmatched: 5. Germline CDR1 reads SNHLY; CDR2 reads FYNNEI. This CDR3 contains 15 residues. The CDR3, as DNA: TGTGCCAGCAGACTCACTAGCGGGGGGGGAGATACGCAGTATTTT. Its protein product is CASRLTSGGGDTQYF.

The gene calls are TRBV6-1 and TRBJ1-1; 7 nucleotides line up with TRBD1. Trimming cost V 5 bases and J 1 base; bases outside gene matches: 7. The germline V gene encodes CDR1 MNHNS and CDR2 SASEGT. CDR3 size: 15 residues. The CDR3 here is CASSLWTGANTEAFF. CDR3 nucleotides: TGTGCCAGCAGTCTTTGGACAGGCGCGAACACTGAAGCTTTCTTT.

V gene TRBV7-8 combines with J gene TRBJ1-2, with TRBD1 matching 7 bases. The CDR3 runs 14 residues. Trimming removed 5 bases from V and 3 bases from J; junction bases left unmatched: 6. Germline-derived CDR1 and CDR2 are SGHVS and FQNEAQ. The CDR3 sequence: CASSPPGTDYGYTF. The CDR3 DNA is TGTGCCAGCAGCCCTCCCGGGACAGACTATGGCTACACCTTC.

The V call is TRBV5-4, the J call TRBJ2-1, with TRBD2 as a possible D gene (7 bases). V dropped 3 bases and J dropped 1 base, with 20 bases sitting between them. The germline CDR1 and CDR2 sequences are SGHNT and YYREEE (reference sequence). CDR3 length: 18 residues. The chain's CDR3 is CASSSHGGGTRSYNEQFF. The DNA of the CDR3 is TGTGCCAGCAGCTCCCATGGCGGGGGCACCAGATCCTACAATGAGCAGTTCTTC.

The chain recombines TRBV6-1 with TRBJ1-5; the D gene is possibly TRBD1 (6 bases). This CDR3 region has 16 residues. In germline, CDR1 is MNHNS, CDR2 SASEGT. Trimming took 0 bases from V and 4 from J, leaving 13 bases between them. The CDR3 sequence is CASSEAETGYNQPQHF. CDR3 nucleotide sequence: TGTGCCAGCAGTGAAGCGGAGACAGGCTATAATCAGCCCCAGCATTTT.

This chain joins TRBV5-5 and TRBJ1-6; D gene uncertain. The CDR3 has 15 amino acids. Germline V gene sequence: CDR1 SGHKS, CDR2 YYEKEE (reference sequence). V was pared by 4 bases and J by 7 bases, with 15 bases between. The CDR3 sequence is CASSPTVDFNSPLHF. As DNA, the CDR3 is TGTGCCAGCAGCCCTACGGTGGATTTCAATTCACCCCTCCACTTT.

The CDR3, as DNA: TGTGCCAGCAGCTCAGAATTTTTCTACGAGCAGTACTTC. Translation gives CASSSEFFYEQYF. This chain uses TRBV7-9 with TRBJ2-7; D not resolved. Germline V gives CDR1 SEHNR, CDR2 FQNEAQ (reference sequence). V lost 4 bases to trimming and J lost 3 bases, with 10 bases between them. The CDR3 totals 13 residues.

The chain is built from TRBV28 and TRBJ1-4; D ambiguous. The CDR3 has 11 residues. V was pared by 6 bases and J by 10 bases, with 9 bases between. The germline V gene encodes CDR1 MDHEN and CDR2 SYDVKM. This chain's CDR3 is CASSLEGKLFF. As DNA, the CDR3 is TGTGCCAGCAGCTTAGAAGGAAAACTGTTTTTT.

This rearrangement joins TRBV7-9 to TRBJ2-1; perhaps D is TRBD1 or TRBD2 (6 bases each). Between the trimmed V and J ends, which lost 5 bases and 10 bases, there was a span of 15 bases. This CDR3 region has 13 residues. Germline values: CDR1 SEHNR, CDR2 FQNEAQ (reference sequence). In DNA, the CDR3 is TGTGCCAGCAGCCTCAAGGGGGGCCACGAGCAGTTCTTC. Translated, it gives CASSLKGGHEQFF.

The V gene is TRBV28, the J gene TRBJ1-1; tentative D call: TRBD1 (6 bases). Germline loops: CDR1 MDHEN, CDR2 SYDVKM. The V and J ends lost 5 bases and 1 base respectively, with 14 bases between them. CDR3 length: 15 residues. The CDR3 sequence is CASSLQGDGNTEAFF. CDR3 in DNA: TGTGCCAGCAGTCTACAGGGCGACGGGAACACTGAAGCTTTCTTT.

The V and J genes are TRBV10-3 and TRBJ2-3, with 8 bases aligning to TRBD1. Losses at the gene ends were 7 bases for V and 5 bases for J; bases not matched to a gene: 8. Germline values: CDR1 ENHRY, CDR2 SYGVKD. There are 14 residues in the CDR3. CDR3 bases: TGTGCCATCACCCGACAGGGGTTGGGAGATACGCAGTATTTT. It is translated as CAITRQGLGDTQYF.

V is TRBV4-2 and J is TRBJ2-5, with 9 bases fitting TRBD2. The ends lost 0 bases at V and 7 bases at J; junction bases unmatched: 12. This CDR3 region has 17 residues. Germline V gene lookup returns CDR1 LGHNA and CDR2 YNFKEQ. Here the CDR3 reads CASSQDRGRGGVWTQYF. The CDR3 DNA is TGTGCCAGCAGCCAAGATCGGGGGCGGGGGGGTGTATGGACCCAGTACTTC.

J is TRBJ2-2 and V is TRBV4-3, with 7 positions matching TRBD2. The CDR3 length is 15 residues. The J segment lost 4 bases and the V segment lost 0 bases, leaving 2 bases of the junction unmatched. Germline lookup yields CDR1 LGHNA and CDR2 YSLEER. CDR3 nucleotides: TGCGCCAGCAGCCAAGATAGCGGGCGCACCGGGGAGCTGTTTTTT. This sequence encodes CASSQDSGRTGELFF.